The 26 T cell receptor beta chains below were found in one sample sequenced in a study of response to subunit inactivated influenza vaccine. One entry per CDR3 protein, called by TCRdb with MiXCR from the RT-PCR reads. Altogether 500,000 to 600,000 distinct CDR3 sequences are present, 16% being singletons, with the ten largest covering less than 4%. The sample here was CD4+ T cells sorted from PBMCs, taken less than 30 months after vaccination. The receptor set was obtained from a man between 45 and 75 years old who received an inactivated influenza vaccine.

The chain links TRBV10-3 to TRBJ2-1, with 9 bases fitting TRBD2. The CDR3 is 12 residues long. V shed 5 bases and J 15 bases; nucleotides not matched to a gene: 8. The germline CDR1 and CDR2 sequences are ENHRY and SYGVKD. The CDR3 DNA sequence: TGTGCCATCAGTTCTTCTAGCGGGATGCCGTTCTTC. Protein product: CAISSSSGMPFF.

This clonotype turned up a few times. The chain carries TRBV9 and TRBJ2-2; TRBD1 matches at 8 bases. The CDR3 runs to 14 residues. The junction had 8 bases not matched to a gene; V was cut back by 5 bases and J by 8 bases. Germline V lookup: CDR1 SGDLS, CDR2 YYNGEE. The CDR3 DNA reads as TGTGCCAGCAGGCACGGACAGGGCTTGGGGGAGCTGTTTTTT. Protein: CASRHGQGLGELFF.

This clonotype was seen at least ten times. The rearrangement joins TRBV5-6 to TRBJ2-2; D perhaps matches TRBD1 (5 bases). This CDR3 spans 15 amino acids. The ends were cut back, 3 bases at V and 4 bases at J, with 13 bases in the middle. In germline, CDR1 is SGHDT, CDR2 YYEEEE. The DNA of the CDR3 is TGTGCCAGCAGCTGGGCAGGGCACAGCACCGGGGAGCTGTTTTTT. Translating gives CASSWAGHSTGELFF.

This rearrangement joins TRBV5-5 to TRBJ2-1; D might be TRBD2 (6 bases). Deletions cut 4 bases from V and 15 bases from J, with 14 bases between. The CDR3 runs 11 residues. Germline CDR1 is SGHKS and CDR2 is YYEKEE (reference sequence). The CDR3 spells CASSLETSPFF. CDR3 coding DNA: TGTGCCAGCAGCCTAGAGACTAGTCCGTTCTTC.

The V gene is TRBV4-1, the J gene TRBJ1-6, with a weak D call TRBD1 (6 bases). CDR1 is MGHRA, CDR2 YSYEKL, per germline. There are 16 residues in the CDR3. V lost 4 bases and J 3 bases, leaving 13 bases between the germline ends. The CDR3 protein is CASSPGGGLYNSPLHF. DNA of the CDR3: TGCGCCAGCAGCCCCGGTGGGGGCCTCTATAATTCACCCCTCCACTTT.

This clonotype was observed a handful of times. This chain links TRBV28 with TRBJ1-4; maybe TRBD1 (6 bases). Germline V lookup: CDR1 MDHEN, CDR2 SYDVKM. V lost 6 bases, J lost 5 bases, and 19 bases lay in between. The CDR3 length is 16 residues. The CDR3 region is CASSQPGQSENEKLFF. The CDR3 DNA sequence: TGTGCCAGCAGCCAACCAGGACAGTCTGAAAATGAAAAACTGTTTTTT.

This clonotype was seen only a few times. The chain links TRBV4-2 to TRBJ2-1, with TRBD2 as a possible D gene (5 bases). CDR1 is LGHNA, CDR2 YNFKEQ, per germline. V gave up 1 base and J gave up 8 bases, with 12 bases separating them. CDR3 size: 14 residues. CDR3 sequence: CASSQGQTRDEQFF. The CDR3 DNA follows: TGTGCCAGCAGCCAAGGACAAACGAGGGATGAGCAGTTCTTC.

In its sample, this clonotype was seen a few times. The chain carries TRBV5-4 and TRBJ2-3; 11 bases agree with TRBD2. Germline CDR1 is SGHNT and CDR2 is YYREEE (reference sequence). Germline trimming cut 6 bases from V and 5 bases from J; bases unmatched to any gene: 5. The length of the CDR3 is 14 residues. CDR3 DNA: TGTGCCAGCACTACTAGCGGGGGTGGAGATACGCAGTATTTT. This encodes CASTTSGGGDTQYF.

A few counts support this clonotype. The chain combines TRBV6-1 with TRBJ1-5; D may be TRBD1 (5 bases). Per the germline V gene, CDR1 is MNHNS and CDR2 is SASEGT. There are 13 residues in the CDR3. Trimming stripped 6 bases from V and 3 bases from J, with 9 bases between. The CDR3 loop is CASSAGTNQPQHF. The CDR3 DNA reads TGTGCCAGCAGCGCCGGGACCAATCAGCCCCAGCATTTT.

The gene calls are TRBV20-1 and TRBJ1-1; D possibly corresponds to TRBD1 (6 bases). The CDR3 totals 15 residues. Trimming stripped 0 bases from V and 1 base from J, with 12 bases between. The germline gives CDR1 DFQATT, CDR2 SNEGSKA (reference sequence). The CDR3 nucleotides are TGCAGTGCTAGAGAAGGGGGGCGAGGGAACACTGAAGCTTTCTTT. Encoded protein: CSAREGGRGNTEAFF.

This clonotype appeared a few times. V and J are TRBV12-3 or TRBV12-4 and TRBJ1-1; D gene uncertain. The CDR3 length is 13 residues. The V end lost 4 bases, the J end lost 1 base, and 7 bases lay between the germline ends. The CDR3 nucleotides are TGTGCCAGCAGTTCGCGGAAGAACACTGAAGCTTTCTTT. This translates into CASSSRKNTEAFF.

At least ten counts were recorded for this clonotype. The CDR3 loop reads CASSLDPFWGYTF. The CDR3 nucleotides read TGTGCCAGCAGCTTAGACCCCTTTTGGGGCTACACCTTC. The chain combines TRBV7-9 with TRBJ1-2; D gene unclear. The CDR3 has 13 amino acids. Germline V lookup: CDR1 SEHNR, CDR2 FQNEAQ (reference sequence). V shed 1 base and J shed 8 bases, with 11 bases lying between them.

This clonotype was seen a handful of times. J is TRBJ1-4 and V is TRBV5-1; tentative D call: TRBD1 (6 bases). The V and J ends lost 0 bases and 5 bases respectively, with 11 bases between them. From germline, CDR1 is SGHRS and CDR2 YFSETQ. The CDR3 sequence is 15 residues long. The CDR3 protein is CASSLAGQLNEKLFF. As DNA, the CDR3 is TGCGCCAGCAGCTTGGCCGGACAGCTAAATGAAAAACTGTTTTTT.

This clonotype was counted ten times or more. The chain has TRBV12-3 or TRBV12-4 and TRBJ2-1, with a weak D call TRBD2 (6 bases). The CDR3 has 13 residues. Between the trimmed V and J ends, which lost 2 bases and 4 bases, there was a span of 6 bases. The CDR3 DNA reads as TGTGCCAGCAGTTTACGGGGGTACAATGAGCAGTTCTTC. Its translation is CASSLRGYNEQFF.

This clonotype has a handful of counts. The DNA of the CDR3 is TGTGCCAGCAGCCGAAGGGAGCGGAGGGGATACGAGCAGTACTTC. It yields the protein CASSRRERRGYEQYF. The chain links TRBV11-2 to TRBJ2-7, with D possibly TRBD2 on 6 matching bases. The CDR3 consists of 15 residues. Per the germline V gene, CDR1 is SGHAT and CDR2 is FQNNGV. V lost 5 bases and J lost 4, with 18 bases in between.

In DNA, the CDR3 is TGCGCCAGCAGTCCTGGGTTGGAACTGATTAGGGCCAACGTCCTGACTTTC. Protein: CASSPGLELIRANVLTF. The chain has TRBV23-1 and TRBJ2-6; unclear D gene. TRBV23-1 is given ORF status, its function remaining uncertain. Trimming pared 4 bases from V and 5 bases from J, leaving 18 bases between. The CDR3 is 17 residues long.

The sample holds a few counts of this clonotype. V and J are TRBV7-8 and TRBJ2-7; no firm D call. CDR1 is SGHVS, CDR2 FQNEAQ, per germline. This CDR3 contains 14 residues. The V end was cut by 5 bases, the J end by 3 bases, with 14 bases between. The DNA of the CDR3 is TGTGCCAGCAGCACCGGTACTGTCTTCTACGAGCAGTACTTC. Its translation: CASSTGTVFYEQYF.

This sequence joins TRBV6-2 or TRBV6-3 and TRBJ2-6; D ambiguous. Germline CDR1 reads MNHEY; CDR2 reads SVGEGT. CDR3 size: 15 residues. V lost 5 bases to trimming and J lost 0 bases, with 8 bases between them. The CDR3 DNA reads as TGTGCCAGCAGTAAACAAAGCTCTGGGGCCAACGTCCTGACTTTC. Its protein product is CASSKQSSGANVLTF.

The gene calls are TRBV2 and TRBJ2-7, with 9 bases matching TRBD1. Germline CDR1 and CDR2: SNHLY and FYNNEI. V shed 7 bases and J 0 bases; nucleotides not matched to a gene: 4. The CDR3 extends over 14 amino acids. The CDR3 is CASTRDRASYEQYF. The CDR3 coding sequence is TGTGCCAGCACAAGGGACAGGGCCTCCTACGAGCAGTACTTC.

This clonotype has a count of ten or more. CDR3: CASSPRGPGELFF. Here the CDR3 DNA reads TGTGCCAGCAGCCCCCGGGGGCCGGGGGAGCTGTTTTTT. The rearrangement links TRBV3-1 to TRBJ2-2; D assignment may be TRBD1 or TRBD2 (6 bases each). From germline, CDR1 is LGHDT and CDR2 YNNKEL (reference sequence). Trimming took 4 bases from V and 8 from J, leaving 11 bases between them. This CDR3 contains 13 residues.

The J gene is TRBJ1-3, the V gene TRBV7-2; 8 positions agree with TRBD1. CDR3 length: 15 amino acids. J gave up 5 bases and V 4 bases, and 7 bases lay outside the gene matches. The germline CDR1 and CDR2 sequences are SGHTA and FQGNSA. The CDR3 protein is CASSSRGQGRNTIYF. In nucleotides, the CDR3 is TGTGCCAGCAGCTCCCGCGGACAGGGCAGAAACACCATATATTTT.

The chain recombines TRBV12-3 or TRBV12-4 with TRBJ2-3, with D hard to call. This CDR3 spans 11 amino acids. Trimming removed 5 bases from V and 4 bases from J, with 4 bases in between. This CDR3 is CASSIADTQYF. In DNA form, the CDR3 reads TGTGCCAGCAGTATTGCAGATACGCAGTATTTT.

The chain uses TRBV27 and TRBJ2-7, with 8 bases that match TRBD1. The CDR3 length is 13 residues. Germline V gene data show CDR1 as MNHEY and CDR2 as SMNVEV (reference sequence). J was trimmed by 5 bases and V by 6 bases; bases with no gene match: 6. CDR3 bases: TGTGCCAGCAGAACGGACAGGGAACACGAGCAGTACTTC. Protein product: CASRTDREHEQYF.

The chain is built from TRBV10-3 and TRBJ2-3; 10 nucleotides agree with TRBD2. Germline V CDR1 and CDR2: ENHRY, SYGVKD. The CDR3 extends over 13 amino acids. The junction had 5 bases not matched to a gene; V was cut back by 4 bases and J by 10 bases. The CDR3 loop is CAISVAGGSSQYF. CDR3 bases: TGTGCCATCAGTGTAGCGGGAGGTTCCTCGCAGTATTTT.

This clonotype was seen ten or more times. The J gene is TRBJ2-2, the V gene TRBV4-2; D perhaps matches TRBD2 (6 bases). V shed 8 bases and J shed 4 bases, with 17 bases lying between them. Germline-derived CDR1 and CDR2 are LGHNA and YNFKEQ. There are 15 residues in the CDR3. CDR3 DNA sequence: TGTGCCAGCCGAGAACCGGGAGTCGGCACCGGGGAGCTGTTTTTT. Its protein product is CASREPGVGTGELFF.

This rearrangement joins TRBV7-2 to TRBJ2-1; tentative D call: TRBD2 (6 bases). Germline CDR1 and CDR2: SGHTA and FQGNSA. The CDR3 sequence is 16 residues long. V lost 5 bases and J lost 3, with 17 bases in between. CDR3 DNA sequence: TGTGCCAGCAGCGGAAGAACCGGGACTTACTACAATGAGCAGTTCTTC. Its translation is CASSGRTGTYYNEQFF.